This TCR beta chain emerged from a study of CD8+ T cells in alopecia areata. Background on the study: The duration of tofacitinib was 6 to 18 months, with 6 months off drug afterward. Study-level points and caveats: Tofacitinib delivered significant drops in scalp clonality and in expanded CD8+ clones among the top 100. Many expanded lesional clones remained in scalp and blood on tofacitinib.

V gave up 5 bases and J gave up 5 bases, with 15 bases separating them. The CDR3 extends over 14 amino acids. The germline V gene encodes CDR1 SQVTM and CDR2 ANQGSEA. The treatment here: oral pan-JAK inhibitor, 5-10 mg twice daily. Sequencing templates came from extracted RNA that was reverse transcribed into cDNA. The protocol was immunoSEQ multiplex PCR, while the TCRdb copy is restricted to in-frame clones and leaves out a portion. Among some 200,000 clones listed, 40% to 55% were seen once. As to this clone: Its antigen is unknown.

The specimen was CD4+ T cells sorted from blood, collected at roughly week 38, from a patient treated with tofacitinib. V gene TRBV29-1 combines with J gene TRBJ2-2; perhaps TRBD2 as D (6 bases). The TCR originated in a human donor with alopecia areata. The CDR3 DNA is TGCAGCGTTCCCGGGACTGGCGGAACCGGGGAGCTGTTTTTT. Protein product: CSVPGTGGTGELFF.